This entry lists 11 T cell receptor beta chains sequenced from one sample in a study of human T cells and chemical hapten exposure. As to time point: patch test 3, about 24 weeks after DPC sensitization. Treatment in this sample: therapeutic diphenylcyclopropenone sensitization with weekly scalp DPC. TCRdb ran MiXCR on the RACE reads and lists one entry per CDR3 protein. In the table there are 150,000 to 200,000 distinct CDR3 sequences, around 25% of which are singletons. This specimen consisted of whole blood, obtained in connection with sensitization to the hapten diphenylcyclopropenone (DPC). The receptors come from a woman in her 40s with alopecia areata. Some clones in this sample may be carry-over from other donors' samples.

This clonotype was recorded a few times. CDR3 protein: CASSPSGSSSYNSPLHF. The CDR3 bases are TGTGCCAGCAGTCCTTCGGGGTCGAGCTCCTATAATTCACCCCTCCACTTT. V gene TRBV6-2 or TRBV6-3 combines with J gene TRBJ1-6; D not certain. The V end lost 5 bases, the J end lost 0 bases, and 14 bases lay between the germline ends. CDR1 and CDR2 from the germline V gene are MNHEY and SVGEGT. The CDR3 spans 17 residues.

This clonotype has only a few counts. This chain connects TRBV5-6 to TRBJ2-5, with D maybe TRBD2 (6 bases). The CDR3 is made up of 13 amino acids. The ends were cut back, 5 bases at V and 2 bases at J, with 10 bases in the middle. CDR1 and CDR2 (germline): SGHDT, YYEEEE. DNA of the CDR3: TGTGCCAGCAGTTCAGGGAGGCAAGAGACCCAGTACTTC. The encoded protein is CASSSGRQETQYF.

The chain combines TRBV6-2 or TRBV6-3 with TRBJ1-2; 7 bases are a match to TRBD1. The CDR3 is made up of 16 amino acids. Germline CDR1 reads MNHEY; CDR2 reads SVGEGT. The V and J ends lost 5 bases and 8 bases, in that order; junction bases with no gene match: 17. CDR3 DNA: TGTGCCAGCAGTCCTCTCCCCAACAGGGGCTGGGGAGGCTACACCTTC. Residues: CASSPLPNRGWGGYTF.

This clonotype was observed at least ten times. The chain uses TRBV29-1 and TRBJ2-2, with TRBD1 matching over 7 bases. Germline V gives CDR1 SQVTM, CDR2 ANQGSEA. This CDR3 is 13 amino acids long. J gave up 3 bases and V 6 bases, and 4 bases lay outside the gene matches. This CDR3 reads CSVQTGDTGELFF. As DNA, the CDR3 is TGCAGCGTGCAAACAGGGGACACCGGGGAGCTGTTTTTT.

At least ten counts were recorded for this clonotype. The junction and the germline gene differ at one end; a read error may be behind it. V is TRBV10-3 and J is TRBJ2-3; 9 positions agree with TRBD2. This CDR3 has 12 residues. CDR1 and CDR2 (germline): ENHRY, SYGVKD. CDR3 residues: CAISESQSSGTF. The CDR3 nucleotides are TGTGCCATCAGTGAGTCGCAGTCTAGCGGGACTTTT.

This chain joins TRBV28 and TRBJ1-5, with D possibly being TRBD1 (6 bases). Germline V gene lookup returns CDR1 MDHEN and CDR2 SYDVKM. The V gene lost 4 bases and the J gene lost 1 base, with 11 bases spanning the gap. The CDR3 sequence is 15 residues long. CDR3: CASSYGGRSNQPQHF. CDR3 coding DNA: TGTGCCAGCAGTTATGGGGGCAGGAGCAATCAGCCCCAGCATTTT.

The chain combines TRBV20-1 with TRBJ2-7, with D possibly being TRBD1 or TRBD2 (7 bases each). Germline assignment: CDR1 DFQATT and CDR2 SNEGSKA (reference sequence). V was pared by 4 bases and J by 7 bases, with 14 bases between. The CDR3 extends over 12 amino acids. This CDR3 is CSATTGEGEQYF. In DNA form, the CDR3 reads TGCAGTGCTACTACAGGGGAGGGGGAGCAGTACTTC.

This clonotype turned up a few times. The chain employs TRBV28 and TRBJ1-5, with D possibly TRBD1 on 5 matching bases. Trimming shortened V by 5 bases and J by 2 bases, and 10 bases separated the two germline ends. The CDR3 covers 14 residues. Germline CDR1 reads MDHEN; CDR2 reads SYDVKM. The CDR3 sequence is CASSPGPGNQPQHF. CDR3 coding DNA: TGTGCCAGCAGTCCAGGGCCCGGCAATCAGCCCCAGCATTTT.

This chain connects TRBV5-1 to TRBJ1-6, with a weak D call TRBD1 (5 bases). The germline gives CDR1 SGHRS, CDR2 YFSETQ. V was cut by 4 bases and J by 5 bases, with 10 bases left in between. The length of the CDR3 is 14 residues. The CDR3 region is CASSAGNNNSPLHF. The DNA of the CDR3 is TGCGCCAGCAGCGCAGGGAACAATAATTCACCCCTCCACTTT.

This clonotype was counted ten times or more. The V and J genes are TRBV7-3 and TRBJ2-2, with TRBD2 matching over 8 bases. V lost 2 bases, J lost 4 bases, and 6 bases stayed unmatched. CDR1 and CDR2 from the germline V gene are SGHTA and FQGTGA. CDR3 length: 16 amino acids. The CDR3 spells CASSLAGGGGTGELFF. CDR3 nucleotides: TGTGCCAGCAGCTTAGCGGGAGGAGGGGGCACCGGGGAGCTGTTTTTT.

The rearrangement joins TRBV5-4 to TRBJ2-3; D remains unclear. The germline CDR1 and CDR2 sequences are SGHNT and YYREEE (reference sequence). Trimming pared 3 bases from V and 6 bases from J, leaving 11 bases between. CDR3 length: 13 amino acids. In DNA form, the CDR3 reads TGTGCCAGCAGCTCACCGTTGGGGGATACGCAGTATTTT. Translation gives CASSSPLGDTQYF.